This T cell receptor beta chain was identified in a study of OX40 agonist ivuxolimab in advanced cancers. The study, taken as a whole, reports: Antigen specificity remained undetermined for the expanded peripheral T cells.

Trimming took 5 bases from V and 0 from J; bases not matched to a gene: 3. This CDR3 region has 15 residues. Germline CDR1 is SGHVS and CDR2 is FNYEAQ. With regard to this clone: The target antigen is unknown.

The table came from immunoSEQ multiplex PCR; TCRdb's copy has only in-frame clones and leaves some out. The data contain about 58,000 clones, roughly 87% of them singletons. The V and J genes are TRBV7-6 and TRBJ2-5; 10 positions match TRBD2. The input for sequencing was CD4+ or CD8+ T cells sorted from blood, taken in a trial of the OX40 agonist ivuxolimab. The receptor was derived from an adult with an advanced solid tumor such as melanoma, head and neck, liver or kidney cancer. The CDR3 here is CASSPSGSYQETQYF. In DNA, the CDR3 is TGTGCCAGCAGCCCTAGCGGGAGTTACCAAGAGACCCAGTACTTC. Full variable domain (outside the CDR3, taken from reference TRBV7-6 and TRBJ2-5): GAGVSQSPRYKVTKRGQDVALRCDPISGHVSLYWYRQALGQGPEFLTYFNYEAQQDKSGLPNDRFSAERPEGSISTLTIQRTEQRDSAMYRCASSPSGSYQETQYFGPGTRLLVL.